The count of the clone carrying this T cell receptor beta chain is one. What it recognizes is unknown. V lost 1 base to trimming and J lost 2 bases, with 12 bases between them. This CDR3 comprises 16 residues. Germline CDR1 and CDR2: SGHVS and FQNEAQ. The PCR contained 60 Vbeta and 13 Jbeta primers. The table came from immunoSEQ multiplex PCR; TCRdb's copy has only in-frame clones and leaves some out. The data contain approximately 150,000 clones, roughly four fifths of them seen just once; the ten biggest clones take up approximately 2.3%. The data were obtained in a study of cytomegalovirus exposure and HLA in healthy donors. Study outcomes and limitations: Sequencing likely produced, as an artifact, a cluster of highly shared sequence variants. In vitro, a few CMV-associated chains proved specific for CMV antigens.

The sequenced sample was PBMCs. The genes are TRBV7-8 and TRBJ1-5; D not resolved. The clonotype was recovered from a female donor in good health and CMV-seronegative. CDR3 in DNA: TGTGCCAGCAGCTTAGTAGAGGGTCCGGGCAATCAGCCCCAGCATTTT. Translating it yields CASSLVEGPGNQPQHF. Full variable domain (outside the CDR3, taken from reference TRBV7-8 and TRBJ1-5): GAGVSQSPRYKVAKRGQDVALRCDPISGHVSLFWYQQALGQGPEFLTYFQNEAQLDKSGLPSDRFFAERPEGSVSTLKIQRTQQEDSAVYLCASSLVEGPGNQPQHFGDGTRLSIL.